The 14 T cell receptor beta chains in this list originate from one sample, sequenced in a study of blood T cell repertoires in COVID-19. TCRdb keeps only in-frame clones here, not all; method: immunoSEQ multiplex PCR. Counted here are about 130,000 clones, around 88% occurring once; the ten biggest clones make up roughly 4%. The sample consisted of peripheral blood. The origin of the receptors is a man in his sixties with COVID-19, enrolled during active disease.

V gene TRBV6-2 or TRBV6-3 combines with J gene TRBJ1-2; D gene uncertain. Trimming removed 5 bases at V and 3 bases at J, with 7 bases between. CDR1 and CDR2 from the germline V gene are MNHEY and SVGEGT. The CDR3 spans 12 residues. The CDR3: CASSVTDYGYTF. The DNA for the CDR3 is TGTGCCAGCAGTGTAACGGACTATGGCTACACCTTC.

V and J are TRBV7-9 and TRBJ2-5, with 10 bases that match TRBD2. V gave up 7 bases and J gave up 1 base; unmatched junction bases: 6. Germline V gene data show CDR1 as SEHNR and CDR2 as FQNEAQ (reference sequence). The CDR3 runs 15 residues. CDR3 region: CASNLRTSGQETQYF. The CDR3 DNA sequence: TGTGCCAGCAACTTGAGGACTAGCGGCCAAGAGACCCAGTACTTC.

The rearrangement joins TRBV6-5 to TRBJ1-1; 7 bases are shared with TRBD1. V lost 6 bases, J lost 5 bases, and 6 bases stayed unmatched. Germline lookup yields CDR1 MNHEY and CDR2 SVGAGI. The CDR3 consists of 13 residues. The CDR3, as DNA: TGTGCCAGCAGCCACAGGGGTATGACTGAAGCTTTCTTT. This gives the protein CASSHRGMTEAFF.

This chain connects TRBV2 to TRBJ1-5; 9 bases line up with TRBD1. Germline CDR1 SNHLY, CDR2 FYNNEI. The CDR3 sequence is 13 residues long. Trimming removed 8 bases from V and 6 bases from J; junction bases left unmatched: 5. CDR3 loop: CASGTGMFQPQHF. In DNA form, the CDR3 reads TGTGCCAGCGGGACAGGGATGTTTCAGCCCCAGCATTTT.

The chain employs TRBV5-4 and TRBJ2-7; weak D call: TRBD1 (5 bases). V lost 0 bases, J lost 4 bases, and 11 bases lay in between. CDR1 is SGHNT and CDR2 is YYREEE in the germline V gene (reference sequence). The CDR3 loop spans 14 amino acids. The CDR3 spells CASSLGTRKYEQYF. CDR3 bases: TGTGCCAGCAGCTTGGGGACAAGGAAATACGAGCAGTACTTC. The variable domain in full, with the rest retrieved from reference TRBV5-4 and TRBJ2-7, is ETGVTQSPTHLIKTRGQQVTLRCSSQSGHNTVSWYQQALGQGPQFIFQYYREEENGRGNFPPRFSGLQFPNYSSELNVNALELDDSALYLCASSLGTRKYEQYFGPGTRLTVT.

V is TRBV12-3 or TRBV12-4 and J is TRBJ2-5; 8 positions agree with TRBD1. This CDR3 spans 13 amino acids. Trimming cost V 5 bases and J 9 bases; bases outside gene matches: 8. DNA of the CDR3: TGTGCCAGCAGTGGACAGGGTTGGTCGGCCCAGTACTTC. This encodes CASSGQGWSAQYF.

This clone was picked up one time. This chain links TRBV5-1 with TRBJ2-2; D may be TRBD2 (6 bases). CDR1 is SGHRS and CDR2 is YFSETQ in the germline V gene. This CDR3 is built from 14 residues. The germline V and J ends were trimmed by 5 bases and 0 bases, with 8 bases remaining between them. The CDR3 sequence is CASREGANTGELFF. CDR3 nucleotide sequence: TGCGCCAGCAGGGAGGGAGCGAACACCGGGGAGCTGTTTTTT. The full variable domain, in which reference TRBV5-1 and TRBJ2-2 provide the parts outside the CDR3, is KAGVTQTPRYLIKTRGQQVTLSCSPISGHRSVSWYQQTPGQGLQFLFEYFSETQRNKGNFPGRFSGRQFSNSRSEMNVSTLELGDSALYLCASREGANTGELFFGEGSRLTVL.

The chain couples TRBV28 to TRBJ2-7; 9 bases map to TRBD1. The V gene's germline CDR1 is MDHEN and CDR2 SYDVKM. J gave up 1 base and V 5 bases, and 6 bases lay outside the gene matches. This CDR3 has 15 residues. The CDR3 region has the DNA TGTGCCAGCAGTGCCCCCGGGACAGGGTCCTACGAGCAGTACTTC. Its protein product is CASSAPGTGSYEQYF.

CDR3 DNA: TGTGCCAGCAGCCGCACTTTCAACTCTGAAGCTTTCTTT. It codes for CASSRTFNSEAFF. The J gene is TRBJ1-1, the V gene TRBV7-3; no clear D gene. V dropped 5 bases and J dropped 6 bases, with 13 bases sitting between them. CDR1 is SGHTA, CDR2 FQGTGA, per germline. The CDR3 covers 13 residues.

DNA for the CDR3: TGTGCCAGCAGCTTAGCGCTGGCAGGTGGCGAAAAACTGTTTTTT. Protein product: CASSLALAGGEKLFF. This chain joins TRBV7-2 and TRBJ1-4; D unclear. This CDR3 comprises 15 residues. V was cut by 0 bases and J by 8 bases, with 13 bases left in between. Germline-derived CDR1 and CDR2 are SGHTA and FQGNSA.

J is TRBJ2-7 and V is TRBV12-3 or TRBV12-4, with D tentatively TRBD1 (6 bases). V was trimmed by 5 bases and J by 0 bases, leaving 8 bases between them. CDR3 length: 13 residues. The CDR3 spells CASSGQISYEQYF. The CDR3, as DNA: TGTGCCAGCAGTGGACAGATCTCCTACGAGCAGTACTTC.

The chain employs TRBV7-2 and TRBJ1-6; D possibly corresponds to TRBD1 (5 bases). CDR3 size: 12 residues. Germline CDR1 and CDR2: SGHTA and FQGNSA. V was shortened by 3 bases and J by 13 bases, with 10 bases between the two germline ends. CDR3 sequence reads: CASSLDIQPLHF. The CDR3 nucleotides read TGTGCCAGCAGCTTGGACATTCAGCCCCTCCACTTT.

The chain combines TRBV7-2 with TRBJ2-1; TRBD2 agrees at 7 bases. This CDR3 is 14 amino acids long. CDR1 and CDR2 (germline): SGHTA, FQGNSA. V dropped 5 bases and J dropped 2; count of bases not matched to a gene: 3. The CDR3 reads CASSPGTTYNEQFF. The CDR3, as DNA: TGTGCCAGCAGCCCCGGGACTACCTACAATGAGCAGTTCTTC.

This chain joins TRBV4-1 and TRBJ1-1, with D possibly TRBD1 on 6 matching bases. The CDR3 runs 17 residues. Germline lookup yields CDR1 MGHRA and CDR2 YSYEKL. V lost 1 base, J lost 4 bases, and 19 bases lay in between. The CDR3 reads CASSQASTGPRGTEAFF. DNA for the CDR3: TGCGCCAGCAGCCAAGCTTCGACAGGCCCCCGGGGCACTGAAGCTTTCTTT.